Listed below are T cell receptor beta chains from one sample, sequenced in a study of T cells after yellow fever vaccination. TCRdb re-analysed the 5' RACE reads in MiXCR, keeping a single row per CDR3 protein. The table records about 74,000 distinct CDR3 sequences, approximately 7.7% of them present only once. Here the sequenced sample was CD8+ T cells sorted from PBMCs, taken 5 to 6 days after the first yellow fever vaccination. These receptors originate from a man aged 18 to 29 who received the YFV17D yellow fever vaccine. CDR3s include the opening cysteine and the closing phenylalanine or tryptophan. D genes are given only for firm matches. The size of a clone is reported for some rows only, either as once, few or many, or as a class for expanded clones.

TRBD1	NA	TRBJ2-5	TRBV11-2	TGTGCCAGCAGCTTAGACCCCCCCGGCACAGGGGACGAAGAGACCCAGTACTTC	CASSLDPPGTGDEETQYF
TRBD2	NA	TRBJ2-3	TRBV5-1	TGCGCCAGCAGCCCGCGGGGGGGAAGCACAGATACGCAGTATTTT	CASSPRGGSTDTQYF
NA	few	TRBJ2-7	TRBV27	TGTGCCAGCAGTTTATCGAGCACCGGTCCCAGCTCCTACGAGCAGTACTTC	CASSLSSTGPSSYEQYF
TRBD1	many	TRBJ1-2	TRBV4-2	TGTGCCAGCAGCCAAGATGGGGCAGGGGGCGAAGGCTACACCTTC	CASSQDGAGGEGYTF
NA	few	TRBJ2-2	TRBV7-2	TGTGCCAGCAGTCCAACGGCGGACCCCGGGGAGCTGTTTTTT	CASSPTADPGELFF
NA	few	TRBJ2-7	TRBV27	TGTGCCAGCAGTTTGTTCACAGGAGACGAGCAGTACTTC	CASSLFTGDEQYF
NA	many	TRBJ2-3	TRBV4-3	TGCGCCAGCAGCCAAGATGGGCTCGCCGGAGATACGCAGTATTTT	CASSQDGLAGDTQYF
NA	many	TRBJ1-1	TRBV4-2	TGTGCCAGCAGCCAAGTAATTCGCCGCACTGAAGCTTTCTTT	CASSQVIRRTEAFF
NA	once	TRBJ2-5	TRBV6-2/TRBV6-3	TGTGCCACCTGGTACGGCCAAGAGACCCAGTACTTC	CATWYGQETQYF
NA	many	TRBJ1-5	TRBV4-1	TGCGCCAGCAGGGACCGGGACGTAAGCAATCAGCCCCAGCATTTT	CASRDRDVSNQPQHF
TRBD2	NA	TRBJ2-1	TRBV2	TGTGCCAGCAGTGCCGGGGGGGCTGGAAATGAGCAGTTCTTC	CASSAGGAGNEQFF
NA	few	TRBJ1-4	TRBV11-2	TGTGCCAGCAGCTCCCAGGTTGCAACTAATGAAAAACTGTTTTTT	CASSSQVATNEKLFF
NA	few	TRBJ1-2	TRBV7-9	TGTGCCAGCAGCCTAGTGGCTTCCCGTTGGTATGGCTACACCTTC	CASSLVASRWYGYTF
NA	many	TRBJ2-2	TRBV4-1	TGCGCCAGCAGCCCCCGGGTGGGACACACCGGGGAGCTGTTTTTT	CASSPRVGHTGELFF
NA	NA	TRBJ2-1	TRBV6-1	TGTGCCAGCAGTCCCGCACGGTTTCTGGATGAGCAGTTCTTC	CASSPARFLDEQFF
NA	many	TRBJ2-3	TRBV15	TGTGCCACCAGCCCTAGTTCCGGAGATACGCAGTATTTT	CATSPSSGDTQYF
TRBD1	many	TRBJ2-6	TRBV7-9	TGTGCCAGCAGCACCTCAACAGGGGCTGGGGCCAACGTCCTGACTTTC	CASSTSTGAGANVLTF
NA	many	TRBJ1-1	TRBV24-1	TGTGCCACCAGTGATCCCCCTGAGGTAAGCCCGGCTGACACTGAAGCTTTCTTT	CATSDPPEVSPADTEAFF
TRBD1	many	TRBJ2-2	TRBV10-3	TGTGCCATCAGTCCGGACAGGGGGATGAACACCGGGGAGCTGTTTTTT	CAISPDRGMNTGELFF
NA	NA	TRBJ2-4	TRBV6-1	TGTGCCAGCAGTATAGATCTGGGGGCCAAAAACATTCAGTACTTC	CASSIDLGAKNIQYF
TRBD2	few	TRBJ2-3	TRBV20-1	TGCAGTGCAAGAACCGGGCGGGGGGACACAGATACGCAGTATTTT	CSARTGRGDTDTQYF
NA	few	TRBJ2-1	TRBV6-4	TGTGCCAGCAGTGACTCTCCGGGAAACCCCTACAATGAGCAGTTCTTC	CASSDSPGNPYNEQFF
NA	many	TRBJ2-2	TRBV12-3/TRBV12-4	TGTGCCAGCAGACCCTCAGGGCAGGGGAGTACCGGGGAGCTGTTTTTT	CASRPSGQGSTGELFF
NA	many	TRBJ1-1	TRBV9	TGTGCCAGCAGCGTAGTTGACAGGAACACTGAAGCTTTCTTT	CASSVVDRNTEAFF
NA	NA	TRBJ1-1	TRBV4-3	TGCGCCAGCAGCCAAGAAGGGTCAGTATACACTGAAGCTTTCTTT	CASSQEGSVYTEAFF
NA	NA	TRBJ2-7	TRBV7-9	TGTGCCAGCACCCTCCCAGGGTCCCAGTTGAATTACGAGCAGTACTTC	CASTLPGSQLNYEQYF